A selection of T cell receptor beta chains follows, all from one sample in a study of blood T cells in healthy people across ages. TCRdb redid the calling of the 5' RACE reads with MiXCR, one entry per CDR3 protein. The table records some 1.4 million distinct CDR3 sequences, around 39% of them present only once. Specimen: blood. The receptor set was obtained from a woman younger than 30 in good health. The CDR3 runs from the conserved cysteine through the conserved F or W. Each record gives: CDR3 protein, CDR3 DNA, clone size, J gene, CDR3 length, D gene, V gene. The D gene is left open where the match is weak. A clone size is listed for some rows: how often the clone was seen (once, few, many), or a class if it is expanded.

CDR3: CASTQGNEQYF
DNA: TGTGCCAGCACCCAGGGAAACGAGCAGTACTTC
size: few
J: TRBJ2-7
length: 11
D: -
V: TRBV7-9

CDR3: CASSPRFNPYSIGTQYF
DNA: TGTGCCAGCAGTCCCCGGTTCAACCCGTACTCCATTGGGACCCAGTACTTC
size: -
J: TRBJ2-5
length: 17
D: -
V: TRBV27

CDR3: CAIRDDRETQYF
DNA: TGTGCCATCAGGGATGACAGGGAGACCCAGTACTTC
size: few
J: TRBJ2-5
length: 12
D: -
V: TRBV10-3

CDR3: CASSVASRVDSPLHF
DNA: TGTGCCAGCAGCGTAGCTTCAAGAGTTGATTCACCCCTCCACTTT
size: -
J: TRBJ1-6
length: 15
D: -
V: TRBV9

CDR3: CASSEQGAFGANVLTF
DNA: TGTGCCAGCAGTGAACAGGGGGCGTTTGGGGCCAACGTCCTGACTTTC
size: -
J: TRBJ2-6
length: 16
D: TRBD1
V: TRBV2

CDR3: CASRPTGERNQPQHF
DNA: TGTGCCAGCAGACCGACAGGGGAACGCAATCAGCCCCAGCATTTT
size: -
J: TRBJ1-5
length: 15
D: TRBD1
V: TRBV27

CDR3: CASSPYGQYNEQYF
DNA: TGTGCCAGCAGCCCATATGGCCAGTACAATGAGCAGTACTTC
size: -
J: TRBJ2-5
length: 14
D: -
V: TRBV11-1

CDR3: CAISEKKRLPTDTQYF
DNA: TGTGCCATCAGTGAGAAAAAGCGGCTTCCCACAGATACGCAGTATTTT
size: -
J: TRBJ2-3
length: 16
D: -
V: TRBV10-3

CDR3: CSAGGDNEKLFF
DNA: TGCAGTGCGGGAGGGGACAATGAAAAACTGTTTTTT
size: many
J: TRBJ1-4
length: 12
D: -
V: TRBV20-1

CDR3: CASSQGGFGTEAFF
DNA: TGTGCCAGCAGCCAAGGGGGTTTTGGCACTGAAGCTTTCTTT
size: -
J: TRBJ1-1
length: 14
D: -
V: TRBV3-1

CDR3: CASSYLGGPATQYF
DNA: TGTGCCAGCAGTTACCTCGGGGGACCAGCTACGCAGTATTTT
size: -
J: TRBJ2-3
length: 14
D: -
V: TRBV6-6

CDR3: CASSARTGGVTGEQFF
DNA: TGTGCCAGCAGCGCCCGGACAGGGGGCGTCACTGGCGAGCAGTTCTTC
size: once
J: TRBJ2-1
length: 16
D: TRBD1
V: TRBV7-9

CDR3: CATSTQGNTEAFF
DNA: TGTGCCACCAGCACTCAGGGCAACACTGAAGCTTTCTTT
size: -
J: TRBJ1-1
length: 13
D: -
V: TRBV15

CDR3: CASSLAAGTISYEQYF
DNA: TGTGCCAGCAGCTTGGCGGCCGGGACTATCTCCTACGAGCAGTACTTC
size: once
J: TRBJ2-7
length: 16
D: TRBD2
V: TRBV5-4

CDR3: CASIGTTGEQFF
DNA: TGTGCCAGCATCGGGACTACTGGTGAGCAGTTCTTC
size: few
J: TRBJ2-1
length: 12
D: TRBD2
V: TRBV7-9

CDR3: CASSDLKSGDQAFF
DNA: TGTGCCAGCAGTGATCTTAAATCAGGGGACCAAGCTTTCTTT
size: -
J: TRBJ1-1
length: 14
D: -
V: TRBV25-1

CDR3: CASSSRAGVGADTQYF
DNA: TGCGCCAGCAGTTCACGAGCGGGAGTCGGGGCAGATACGCAGTATTTT
size: -
J: TRBJ2-3
length: 16
D: TRBD2
V: TRBV10-2

CDR3: CASSQAAGRTRATDTQYF
DNA: TGCGCCAGCAGCCAAGCGGCGGGCCGGACGAGGGCCACAGATACGCAGTATTTT
size: few
J: TRBJ2-3
length: 18
D: -
V: TRBV4-1